This T cell receptor beta chain was sequenced in a study of technical replicates of blood from a handful of donors. Only in-frame clones appear in the TCRdb table, and some are missing; sequencing was by immunoSEQ multiplex PCR. The data contain 75,000 to 100,000 clones, about 95% of them seen just once; the ten biggest clones take up around 0.31%. Between the trimmed V and J ends, which lost 1 base and 0 bases, there was a span of 13 bases. The CDR3 is 16 residues long. Per the germline V gene, CDR1 is SGHTA and CDR2 is FQGNSA. The TCR was taken from a human donor in good health. Sequenced: T cells isolated from PBMCs. The V and J genes are TRBV7-2 and TRBJ2-7; D gene ambiguous. The CDR3 DNA is TGTGCCAGCAGCTTAGTTAGCCTTGTGAGCTCCTACGAGCAGTACTTC. Translation gives CASSLVSLVSSYEQYF.